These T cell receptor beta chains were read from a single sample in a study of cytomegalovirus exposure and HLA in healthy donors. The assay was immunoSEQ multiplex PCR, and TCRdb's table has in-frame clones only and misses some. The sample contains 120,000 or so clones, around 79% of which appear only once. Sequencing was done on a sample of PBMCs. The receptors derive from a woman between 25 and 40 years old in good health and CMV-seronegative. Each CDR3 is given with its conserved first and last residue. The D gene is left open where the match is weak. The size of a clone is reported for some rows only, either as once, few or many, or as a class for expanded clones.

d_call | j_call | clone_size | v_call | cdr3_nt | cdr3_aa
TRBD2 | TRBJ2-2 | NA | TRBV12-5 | TGTGCTAGTGGTTTGGTACCTATAGGACTAGCGGGAGGAGGTAACGGGGAGCTGTTTTTT | CASGLVPIGLAGGGNGELFF
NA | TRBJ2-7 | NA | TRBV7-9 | TGTGCCAGCAGCTCAAGCACAGGAATAATTCGCTCCTACGAGCAGTACTTC | CASSSSTGIIRSYEQYF
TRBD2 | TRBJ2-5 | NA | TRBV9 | TGTGCCAGCAGCGTAAGCGGGAGGGCCGGAGAGACCCAGTACTTC | CASSVSGRAGETQYF
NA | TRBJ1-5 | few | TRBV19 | TGTGCCAGTAGTATAGCCCTGCTATCCCAGCCCCAGCATTTT | CASSIALLSQPQHF
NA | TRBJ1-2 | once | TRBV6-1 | TGTGCCAGCAGTGGAGGGGACAATAACTATGGCTACACCTTC | CASSGGDNNYGYTF
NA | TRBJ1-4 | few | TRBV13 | TGTGCCAGCAGCAGGCCGGGTGAAAAACTGTTTTTT | CASSRPGEKLFF
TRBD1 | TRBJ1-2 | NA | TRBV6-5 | TGTGCCAGCAGAGGGACAGGAGATATGGGTGGCTACACCTTC | CASRGTGDMGGYTF
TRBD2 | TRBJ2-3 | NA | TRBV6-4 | TGTGCCAGCAGTGCAGCGGGGGCCACAGATACGCAGTATTTT | CASSAAGATDTQYF
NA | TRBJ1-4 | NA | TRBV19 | TGTGCCAGTAGTGGGCCAGGTAATGAAAAACTGTTTTTT | CASSGPGNEKLFF
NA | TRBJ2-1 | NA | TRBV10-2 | TGCGCCAGCAGTGAGTTATTATCGAGAGCCAATGAGCAGTTCTTC | CASSELLSRANEQFF
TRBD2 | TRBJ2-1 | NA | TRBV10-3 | TGTGCCATCGCGGGGGGCCAGAATGAGCAGTTCTTC | CAIAGGQNEQFF
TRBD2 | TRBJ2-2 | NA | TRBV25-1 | TGTGCCAGCAGTGCCCTAGCGGGAGCCGGGGAGCTGTTTTTT | CASSALAGAGELFF
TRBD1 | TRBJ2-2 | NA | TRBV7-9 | TGTGCCAGCAGCCGACCGGGACAGGGGGCGAACACCGGGGAGCTGTTTTTT | CASSRPGQGANTGELFF
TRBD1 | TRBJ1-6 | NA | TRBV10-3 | TGTGCCGTCAGTAGGACAGGCGACTCACCCCTCCACTTT | CAVSRTGDSPLHF
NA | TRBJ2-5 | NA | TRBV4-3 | TGCGCCAGCAGCCAAAAGAGGTCCGGGACAAGGGGAGAGACCCAGTACTTC | CASSQKRSGTRGETQYF
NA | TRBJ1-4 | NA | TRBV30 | TGTGCCTGGAGGGACGGACAGTTCGAAAAACTGTTTTTT | CAWRDGQFEKLFF
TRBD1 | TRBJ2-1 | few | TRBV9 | TGTGCCAGCAGCGTAGGAGGGACAGGGGGCTCGTGGGACAATGAGCAGTTCTTC | CASSVGGTGGSWDNEQFF
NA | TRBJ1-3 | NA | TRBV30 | TGTGCCACAACCAGGGGCGGAAACACCATATATTTT | CATTRGGNTIYF
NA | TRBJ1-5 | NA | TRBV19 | TGTGCCAGTAGTATAGTCCAGGGAACGACCCAGCATTTT | CASSIVQGTTQHF
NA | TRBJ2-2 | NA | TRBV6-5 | TGTGCCAGCAGTTACAGGCAGGGCACCGGGGAGCTGTTTTTT | CASSYRQGTGELFF
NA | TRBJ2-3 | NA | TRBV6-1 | TGTGCCAGCCACATTCTCGTCACAGATACGCAGTATTTT | CASHILVTDTQYF
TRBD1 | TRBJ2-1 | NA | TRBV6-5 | TGTGCCAGCAGTCACTTGGACAGGACCGTCAATGAGCAGTTCTTC | CASSHLDRTVNEQFF
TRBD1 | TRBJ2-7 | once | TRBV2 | TGTGCCAGAGAACAGGGGGGCGAGCAGTACTTC | CAREQGGEQYF
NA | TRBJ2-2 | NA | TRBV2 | TGTGCCAGCAGTCCGAACAGGGCCACCGGGGAGCTGTTTTTT | CASSPNRATGELFF
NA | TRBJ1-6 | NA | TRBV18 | TGTGCCAGCTGCTCAGGTACTAATTCACCCCTCCACTTT | CASCSGTNSPLHF
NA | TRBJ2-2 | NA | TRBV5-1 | TGCGCCAGCAGCCCCGGACATTTCGCGAACACCGGGGAGCTGTTTTTT | CASSPGHFANTGELFF
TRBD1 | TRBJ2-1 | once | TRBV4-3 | TGCGCCAGCAGCCGGGACAGAGTCTACAATGAGCAGTTCTTC | CASSRDRVYNEQFF
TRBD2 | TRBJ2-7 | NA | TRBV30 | TGTGCCCTGGAGCTGAGCGGGAGTACCGAGCAGTACTTC | CALELSGSTEQYF
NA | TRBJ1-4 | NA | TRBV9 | TGTGCCAGCAGCTCCGGGGGTTGGGATGAAAAACTGTTTTTT | CASSSGGWDEKLFF
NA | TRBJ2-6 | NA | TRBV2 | TGTGCCAGCAGGAGGGGGGGGGTTGCCGGGGCCAACGTCCTGACTTTC | CASRRGGVAGANVLTF
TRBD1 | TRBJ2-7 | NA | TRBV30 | TGTGCCTGGAAGCAGTATCGGGGCAGGGGGTACGAGCAGTACTTC | CAWKQYRGRGYEQYF
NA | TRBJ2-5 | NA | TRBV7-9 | TGTGCCAGCAGCTTTAGATGGGGCAGGGTAGATTCGACAGAGACCCAGTACTTC | CASSFRWGRVDSTETQYF
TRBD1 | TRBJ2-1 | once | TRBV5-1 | TGCGCCAGCAGCTGGGGCGGGACAGGGGGACAGGGGCAGTTCTTC | CASSWGGTGGQGQFF
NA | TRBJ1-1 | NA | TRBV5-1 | TGCGCCAGCAGCTTGGCCGGAGGGGGGGCGATGGAAGCTTTCTTT | CASSLAGGGAMEAFF
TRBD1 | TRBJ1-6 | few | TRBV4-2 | TGTGCCAGCAGCCTAACCGGGACAGGGGCGAATTCACCCCTCCACTTT | CASSLTGTGANSPLHF
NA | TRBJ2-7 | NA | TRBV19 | TGTGCCAGTAGCCTTAGGGGCTCCTACGAGCAGTACTTC | CASSLRGSYEQYF
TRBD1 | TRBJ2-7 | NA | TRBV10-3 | TGTGCCATCAGTGAACCGGACAGGGGGCTTCCCTACGAGCAGTACTTC | CAISEPDRGLPYEQYF
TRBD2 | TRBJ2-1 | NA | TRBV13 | TGTGCCAGCAGCCCTATCACTAGCGGGGGGGCGGTTGAGCAGTTCTTC | CASSPITSGGAVEQFF
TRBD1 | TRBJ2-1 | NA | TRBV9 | TGTGCCAGCAGCGTACTGACAGGGGAGATCGATGAGCAGTTCTTC | CASSVLTGEIDEQFF
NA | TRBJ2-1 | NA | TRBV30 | TGTGCCTGGAGTTTCGTCGGGCGGGGCAATGAGCAGTTCTTC | CAWSFVGRGNEQFF
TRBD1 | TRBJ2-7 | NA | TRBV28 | TGTGCCAGCAACCAAGGACAGGGGGCGCGCGAGCAGTACTTC | CASNQGQGAREQYF
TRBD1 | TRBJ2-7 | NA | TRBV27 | TGTGCCAGCAGTTTATTACAGGGGCAGGTACGCGAGCAGTACTTC | CASSLLQGQVREQYF
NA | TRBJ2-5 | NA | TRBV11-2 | TGTGCCAGCAGCTTATATTCGGCTAGGGGCGTGGAGACCCAGTACTTC | CASSLYSARGVETQYF
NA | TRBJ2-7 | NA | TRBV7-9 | TGTGCCAGCAGCTTAGGGAGGGGTTTGTTCTACGAGCAGTACTTC | CASSLGRGLFYEQYF
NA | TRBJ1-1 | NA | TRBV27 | TGTGCCAGCAGTTTACGACAGAACACTGAAGCTTTCTTT | CASSLRQNTEAFF
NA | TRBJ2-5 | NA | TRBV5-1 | TGCGCCAGCAGCTTGGCACGGAGTCCCATCGAGACCCAGTACTTC | CASSLARSPIETQYF
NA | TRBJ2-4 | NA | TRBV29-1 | TGCAGCGTGCGGGATCAACTCGCCAAAAACATTCAGTACTTC | CSVRDQLAKNIQYF
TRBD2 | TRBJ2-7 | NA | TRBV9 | TGTGCCAGCAGCGTAATAGCGGGGAGTGAGCAGTACTTC | CASSVIAGSEQYF
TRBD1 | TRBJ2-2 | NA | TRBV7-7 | TGTGCCAGCAGCCCCCGACAGGGAACCGGGGAGCTGTTTTTT | CASSPRQGTGELFF
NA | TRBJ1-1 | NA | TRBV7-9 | TGTGCCAGCAGCATTGGTTCGCCCAGTGAAGCTTTCTTT | CASSIGSPSEAFF
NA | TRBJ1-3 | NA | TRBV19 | TGTGCCAGTATCTCTGTCTCGGGAAACACCATATATTTT | CASISVSGNTIYF
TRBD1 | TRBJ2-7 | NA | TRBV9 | TGTGCCAGCAGCGTAGGGGACAGCGGCGAGCAGTACTTC | CASSVGDSGEQYF
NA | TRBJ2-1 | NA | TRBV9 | TGTGCCAGCAGTGAACAGGGTAGCACCTACAATGAGCAGTTCTTC | CASSEQGSTYNEQFF
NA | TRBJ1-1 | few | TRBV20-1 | TGCAGTGTAGGGGCGAACACTGAAGCTTTCTTT | CSVGANTEAFF
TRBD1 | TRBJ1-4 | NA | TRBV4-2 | TGTGCCAGCAGCCAAGCTGGGACAGGTACTAATGAAAAACTGTTTTTT | CASSQAGTGTNEKLFF
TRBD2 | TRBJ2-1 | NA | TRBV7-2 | TGTGCCAGCAGCTTAGCAGGCGGGAGGGTTAATGAGCAGTTCTTC | CASSLAGGRVNEQFF
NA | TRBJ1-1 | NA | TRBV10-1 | TGCGCCAGCAGTGAGCCAGACCTAACAGCGGGTACAAGGAACACTGAAGCTTTCTTT | CASSEPDLTAGTRNTEAFF
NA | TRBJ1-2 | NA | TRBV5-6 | TGTGCCAGCAGCTATACAGGCGGATTTTCTAACTATGGCTACACCTTC | CASSYTGGFSNYGYTF
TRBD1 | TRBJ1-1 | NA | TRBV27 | TGTGCCAGCAGTTTATATCCAGGGGGGACTGAAGCTTTCTTT | CASSLYPGGTEAFF